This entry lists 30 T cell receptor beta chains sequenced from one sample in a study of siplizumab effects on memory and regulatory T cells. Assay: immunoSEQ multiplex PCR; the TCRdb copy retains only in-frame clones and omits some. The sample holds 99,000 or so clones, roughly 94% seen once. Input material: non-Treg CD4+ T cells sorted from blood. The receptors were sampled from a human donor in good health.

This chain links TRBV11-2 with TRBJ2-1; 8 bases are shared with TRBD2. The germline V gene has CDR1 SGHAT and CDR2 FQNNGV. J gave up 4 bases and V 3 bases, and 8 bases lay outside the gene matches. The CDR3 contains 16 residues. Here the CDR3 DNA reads TGTGCCAGCAGCTTGGGGTTAGCGGGACATTACAATGAGCAGTTCTTC. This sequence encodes CASSLGLAGHYNEQFF.

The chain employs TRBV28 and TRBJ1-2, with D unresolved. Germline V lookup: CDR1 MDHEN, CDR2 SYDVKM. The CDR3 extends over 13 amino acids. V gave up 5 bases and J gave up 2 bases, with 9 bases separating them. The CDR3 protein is CASSRVSNYGYTF. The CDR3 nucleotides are TGTGCCAGCAGTAGAGTTTCGAACTATGGCTACACCTTC.

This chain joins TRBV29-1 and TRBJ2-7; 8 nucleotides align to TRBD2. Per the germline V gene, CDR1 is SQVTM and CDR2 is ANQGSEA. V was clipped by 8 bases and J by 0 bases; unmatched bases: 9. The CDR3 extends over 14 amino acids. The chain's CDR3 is CSTLAGPSSYEQYF. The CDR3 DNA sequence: TGCAGCACCCTAGCGGGCCCCAGCTCCTACGAGCAGTACTTC.

The CDR3 region is CASSPSLAGEKIAKNIQYF. For the CDR3, the DNA is TGTGCCAGCAGCCCCAGCCTGGCGGGCGAGAAAATAGCCAAAAACATTCAGTACTTC. The V and J genes are TRBV7-9 and TRBJ2-4; possible D gene TRBD2, 5 bases. CDR3 length: 19 residues. V was shortened by 5 bases and J by 0 bases, with 23 bases between the two germline ends. Germline V gives CDR1 SEHNR, CDR2 FQNEAQ (reference sequence). The variable domain in full, with the rest retrieved from reference TRBV7-9 and TRBJ2-4, is DTGVSQNPRHKITKRGQNVTFRCDPISEHNRLYWYRQTLGQGPEFLTYFQNEAQLEKSRLLSDRFSAERPKGSFSTLEIQRTEQGDSAMYLCASSPSLAGEKIAKNIQYFGAGTRLSVL.

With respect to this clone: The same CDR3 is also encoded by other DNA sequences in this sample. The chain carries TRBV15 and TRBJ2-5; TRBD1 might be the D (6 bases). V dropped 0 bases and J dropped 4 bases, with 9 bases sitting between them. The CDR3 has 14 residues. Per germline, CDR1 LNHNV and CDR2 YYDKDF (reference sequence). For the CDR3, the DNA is TGTGCCACCAGCAGAGATCGAGGGGGAGAGACCCAGTACTTC. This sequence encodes CATSRDRGGETQYF.

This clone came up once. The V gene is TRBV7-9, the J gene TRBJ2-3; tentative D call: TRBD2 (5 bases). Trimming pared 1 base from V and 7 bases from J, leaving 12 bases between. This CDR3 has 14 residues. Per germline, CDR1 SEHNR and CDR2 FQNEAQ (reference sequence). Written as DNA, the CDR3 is TGTGCCAGCAGCTTAGTCTCGGGGTCTTATACGCAGTATTTT. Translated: CASSLVSGSYTQYF.

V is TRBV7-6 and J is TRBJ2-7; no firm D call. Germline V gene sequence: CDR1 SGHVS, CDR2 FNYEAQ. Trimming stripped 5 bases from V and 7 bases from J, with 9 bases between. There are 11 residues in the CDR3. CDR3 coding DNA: TGTGCCAGCAGCCCCCTAGGGGAGCAGTACTTC. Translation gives CASSPLGEQYF.

The CDR3: CASSSPGHSYNEQFF. The CDR3 DNA follows: TGCGCCAGCAGCTCACCGGGACACTCCTACAATGAGCAGTTCTTC. The chain uses TRBV5-1 and TRBJ2-1; possibly TRBD1 for D (6 bases). CDR1 is SGHRS, CDR2 YFSETQ, per germline. V shed 3 bases and J shed 0 bases, with 10 bases lying between them. This CDR3 is 15 amino acids long. Full variable domain (rest looked up from reference TRBV5-1 and TRBJ2-1): KAGVTQTPRYLIKTRGQQVTLSCSPISGHRSVSWYQQTPGQGLQFLFEYFSETQRNKGNFPGRFSGRQFSNSRSEMNVSTLELGDSALYLCASSSPGHSYNEQFFGPGTRLTVL.

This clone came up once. The CDR3 bases are TGTGCCAGCAGTCTAGCGGGAGCTTACAATGAGCAGTTCTTC. Protein sequence: CASSLAGAYNEQFF. This chain uses TRBV7-9 with TRBJ2-1; 10 bases are a match to TRBD2. V lost 6 bases, J lost 4 bases, and 3 bases stayed unmatched. The CDR3 totals 14 residues. CDR1 and CDR2 (germline): SEHNR, FQNEAQ (reference sequence).

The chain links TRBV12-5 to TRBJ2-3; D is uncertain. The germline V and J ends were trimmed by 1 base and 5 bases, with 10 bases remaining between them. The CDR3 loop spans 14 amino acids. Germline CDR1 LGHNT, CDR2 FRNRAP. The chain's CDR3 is CASGLGDARDTQYF. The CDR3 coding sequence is TGTGCTAGTGGTTTGGGCGATGCGAGAGATACGCAGTATTTT.

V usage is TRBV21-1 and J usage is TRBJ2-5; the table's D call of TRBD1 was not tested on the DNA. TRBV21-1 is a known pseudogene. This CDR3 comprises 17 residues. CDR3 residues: CASSTYGQAQFQETQYF. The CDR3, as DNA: TGTGCCAGCAGCACCTATGGACAGGCACAATTTCAAGAGACCCAGTACTTC.

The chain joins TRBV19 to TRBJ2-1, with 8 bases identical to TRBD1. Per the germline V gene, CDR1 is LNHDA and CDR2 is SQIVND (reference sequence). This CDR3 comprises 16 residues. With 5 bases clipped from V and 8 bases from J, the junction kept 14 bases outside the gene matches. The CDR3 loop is CASSDSDRGLDDEQFF. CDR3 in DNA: TGTGCCAGTAGTGACTCCGACAGGGGCTTAGACGATGAGCAGTTCTTC.

The CDR3 DNA sequence: TGTGCCAGCAGCCTACTCCGGACTAGCGGCAATGAGCAGTTCTTC. This encodes CASSLLRTSGNEQFF. The chain employs TRBV7-9 and TRBJ2-1; 10 positions agree with TRBD2. The CDR3 covers 15 residues. The germline gives CDR1 SEHNR, CDR2 FQNEAQ (reference sequence). V shed 5 bases and J 6 bases; nucleotides not matched to a gene: 7.

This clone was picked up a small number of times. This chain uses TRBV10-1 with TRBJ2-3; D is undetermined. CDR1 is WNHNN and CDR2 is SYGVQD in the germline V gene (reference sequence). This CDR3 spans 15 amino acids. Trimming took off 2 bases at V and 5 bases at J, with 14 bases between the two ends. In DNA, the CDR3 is TGCGCCAGCAGTGAGCCCCCTATGATCGGAGATACGCAGTATTTT. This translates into CASSEPPMIGDTQYF.

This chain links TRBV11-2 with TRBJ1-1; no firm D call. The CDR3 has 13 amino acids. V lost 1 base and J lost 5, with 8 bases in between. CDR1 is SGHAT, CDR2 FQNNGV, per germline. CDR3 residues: CASSLGRGTEAFF. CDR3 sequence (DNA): TGTGCCAGCAGCTTAGGGAGAGGGACTGAAGCTTTCTTT.

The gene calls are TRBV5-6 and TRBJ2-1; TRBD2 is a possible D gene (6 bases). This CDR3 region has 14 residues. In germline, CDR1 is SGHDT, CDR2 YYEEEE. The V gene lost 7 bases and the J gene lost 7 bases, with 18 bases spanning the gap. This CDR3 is CASLIRGAGNEQFF. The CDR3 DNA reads TGTGCCAGCCTTATCCGTGGGGCGGGGAATGAGCAGTTCTTC.

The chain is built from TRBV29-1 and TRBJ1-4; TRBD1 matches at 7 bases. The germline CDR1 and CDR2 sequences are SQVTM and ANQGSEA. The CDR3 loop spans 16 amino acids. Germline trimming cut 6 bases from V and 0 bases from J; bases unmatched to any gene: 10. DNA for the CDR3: TGCAGCGTCCAGAACAGGGGCGATGCAACTAATGAAAAACTGTTTTTT. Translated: CSVQNRGDATNEKLFF.

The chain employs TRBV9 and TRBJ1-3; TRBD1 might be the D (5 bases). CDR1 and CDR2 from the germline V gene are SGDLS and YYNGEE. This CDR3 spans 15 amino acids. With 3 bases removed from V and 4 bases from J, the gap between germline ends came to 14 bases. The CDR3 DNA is TGTGCCAGCAGCGAGACGGCAGGGTTAGGAAACACCATATATTTT. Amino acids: CASSETAGLGNTIYF.

The CDR3 protein is CASSLGFTGELFF. The CDR3 nucleotides are TGTGCCAGCAGCTTGGGCTTCACCGGGGAGCTGTTTTTT. The genes are TRBV7-2 and TRBJ2-2; no reliable D call. Germline values: CDR1 SGHTA, CDR2 FQGNSA. Between the trimmed V and J ends, which lost 3 bases and 4 bases, there was a span of 6 bases. This CDR3 comprises 13 residues.

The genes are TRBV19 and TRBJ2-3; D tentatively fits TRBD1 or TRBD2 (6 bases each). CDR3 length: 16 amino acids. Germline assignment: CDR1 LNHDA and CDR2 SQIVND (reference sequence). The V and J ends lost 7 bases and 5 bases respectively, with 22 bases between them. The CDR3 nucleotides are TGTGCCAGTACGGCCCCGGGGGCGGGGAAGAGAGATACGCAGTATTTT. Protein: CASTAPGAGKRDTQYF.

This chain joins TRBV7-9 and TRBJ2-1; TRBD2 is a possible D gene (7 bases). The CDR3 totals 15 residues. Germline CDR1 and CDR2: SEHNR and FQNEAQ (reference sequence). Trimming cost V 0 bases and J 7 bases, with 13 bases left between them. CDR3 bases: TGTGCCAGCAGCTTAGCAGCGGGGAGGGGGAATGAGCAGTTCTTC. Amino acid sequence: CASSLAAGRGNEQFF.

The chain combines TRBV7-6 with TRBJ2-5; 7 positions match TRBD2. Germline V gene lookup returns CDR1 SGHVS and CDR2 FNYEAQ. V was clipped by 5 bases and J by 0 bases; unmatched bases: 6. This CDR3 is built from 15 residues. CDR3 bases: TGTGCCAGCAGCAAGCGGGGCACCTACCAAGAGACCCAGTACTTC. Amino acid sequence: CASSKRGTYQETQYF.

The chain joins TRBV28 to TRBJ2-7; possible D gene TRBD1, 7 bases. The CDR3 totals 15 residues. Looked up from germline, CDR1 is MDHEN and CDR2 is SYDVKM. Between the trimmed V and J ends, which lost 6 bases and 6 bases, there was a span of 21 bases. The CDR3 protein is CASSQSVRQGGEQYF. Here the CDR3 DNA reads TGTGCCAGCAGCCAATCGGTTCGGCAGGGGGGCGAGCAGTACTTC.

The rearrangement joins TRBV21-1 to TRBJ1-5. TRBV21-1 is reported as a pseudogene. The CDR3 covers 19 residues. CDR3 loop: CASSKALLLPENSNQPQHF. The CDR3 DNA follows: TGTGCCAGCAGCAAAGCTTTATTACTTCCCGAAAATAGCAATCAGCCCCAGCATTTT.

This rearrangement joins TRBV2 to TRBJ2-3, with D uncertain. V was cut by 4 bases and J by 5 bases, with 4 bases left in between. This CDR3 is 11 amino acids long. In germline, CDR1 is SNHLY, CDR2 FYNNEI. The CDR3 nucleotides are TGTGCCAGCAGTGCCGTAGATACGCAGTATTTT. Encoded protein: CASSAVDTQYF. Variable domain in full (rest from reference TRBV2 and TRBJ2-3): EPEVTQTPSHQVTQMGQEVILRCVPISNHLYFYWYRQILGQKVEFLVSFYNNEISEKSEIFDDQFSVERPDGSNFTLKIRSTKLEDSAMYFCASSAVDTQYFGPGTRLTVL.

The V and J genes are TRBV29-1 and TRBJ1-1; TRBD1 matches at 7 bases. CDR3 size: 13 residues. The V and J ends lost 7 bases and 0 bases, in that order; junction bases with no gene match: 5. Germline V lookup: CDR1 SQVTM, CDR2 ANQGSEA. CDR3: CSARDRVNTEAFF. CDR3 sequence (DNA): TGCAGCGCGAGGGACAGAGTGAACACTGAAGCTTTCTTT.

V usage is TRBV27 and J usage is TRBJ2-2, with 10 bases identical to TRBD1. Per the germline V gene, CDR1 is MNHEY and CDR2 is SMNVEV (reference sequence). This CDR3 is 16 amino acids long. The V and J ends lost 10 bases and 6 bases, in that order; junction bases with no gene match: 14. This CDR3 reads CATRTPGQGISGELFF. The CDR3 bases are TGTGCCACCCGAACCCCGGGACAGGGGATTTCCGGGGAGCTGTTTTTT.

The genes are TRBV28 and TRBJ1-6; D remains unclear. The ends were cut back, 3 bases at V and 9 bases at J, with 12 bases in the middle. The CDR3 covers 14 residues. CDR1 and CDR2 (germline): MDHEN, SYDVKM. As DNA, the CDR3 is TGTGCCAGCAGTTTCCCCAAGGAGGTTTCACCCCTCCACTTT. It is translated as CASSFPKEVSPLHF.

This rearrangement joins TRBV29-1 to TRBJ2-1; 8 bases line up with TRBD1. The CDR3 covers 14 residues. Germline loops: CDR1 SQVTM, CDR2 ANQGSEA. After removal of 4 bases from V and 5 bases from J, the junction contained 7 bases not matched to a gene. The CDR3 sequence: CSVVSGGPNNEQFF. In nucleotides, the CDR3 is TGCAGCGTTGTATCAGGGGGCCCCAACAATGAGCAGTTCTTC.

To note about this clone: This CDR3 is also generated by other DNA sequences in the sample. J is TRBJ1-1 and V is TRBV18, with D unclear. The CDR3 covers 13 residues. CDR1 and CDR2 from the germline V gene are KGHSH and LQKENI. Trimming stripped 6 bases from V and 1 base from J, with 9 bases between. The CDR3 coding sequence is TGTGCCAGCTCTCCAGACCAGAACACTGAAGCTTTCTTT. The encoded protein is CASSPDQNTEAFF.